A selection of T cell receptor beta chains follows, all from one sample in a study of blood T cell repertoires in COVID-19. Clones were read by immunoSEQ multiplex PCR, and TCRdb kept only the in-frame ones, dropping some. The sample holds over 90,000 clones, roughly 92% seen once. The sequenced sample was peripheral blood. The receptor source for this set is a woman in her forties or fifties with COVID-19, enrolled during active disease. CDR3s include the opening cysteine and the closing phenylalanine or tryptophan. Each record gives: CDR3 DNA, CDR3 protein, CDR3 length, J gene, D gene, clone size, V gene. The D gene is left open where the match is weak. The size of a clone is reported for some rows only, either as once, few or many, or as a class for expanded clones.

CDR3 DNA: TGCGCCAGCAGCTTGAACAGGGGCCCTGCTAACTATGGCTACACCTTC
CDR3 protein: CASSLNRGPANYGYTF
CDR3 length: 16
J gene: TRBJ1-2
D gene: TRBD1
clone size: once
V gene: TRBV5-1

CDR3 DNA: TGTGCCAGCAGCCCCTCATCACGGACTGAAGCTTTCTTT
CDR3 protein: CASSPSSRTEAFF
CDR3 length: 13
J gene: TRBJ1-1
D gene: -
clone size: -
V gene: TRBV14

CDR3 DNA: TGTGCCAGCAGTGAAGTTGCAGGGGGCGCGGAAGCTTTCTTT
CDR3 protein: CASSEVAGGAEAFF
CDR3 length: 14
J gene: TRBJ1-1
D gene: TRBD1
clone size: -
V gene: TRBV2

CDR3 DNA: TGTGCCAGTATCCCGGGACAGGGGGCGGCCGGGGAGCTGTTTTTT
CDR3 protein: CASIPGQGAAGELFF
CDR3 length: 15
J gene: TRBJ2-2
D gene: TRBD1
clone size: -
V gene: TRBV19

CDR3 DNA: TGTGCCAGTAGTATAGTAACAGGGCCCTCCCAGCCCCAGCATTTT
CDR3 protein: CASSIVTGPSQPQHF
CDR3 length: 15
J gene: TRBJ1-5
D gene: -
clone size: -
V gene: TRBV19

CDR3 DNA: TGTGCCAGCAGTGAAGCAGACGGGTATGGCTACACCTTC
CDR3 protein: CASSEADGYGYTF
CDR3 length: 13
J gene: TRBJ1-2
D gene: -
clone size: -
V gene: TRBV6-1

CDR3 DNA: TGCGCCAGCAGCTTGGCCCTAGCGGGGGGGTTTAGCACAGATACGCAGTATTTT
CDR3 protein: CASSLALAGGFSTDTQYF
CDR3 length: 18
J gene: TRBJ2-3
D gene: TRBD2
clone size: -
V gene: TRBV5-1

CDR3 DNA: TGTGCCAGCAGCCAAGGTAGAGGGTTGTATGGGGCCAACGTCCTGACTTTC
CDR3 protein: CASSQGRGLYGANVLTF
CDR3 length: 17
J gene: TRBJ2-6
D gene: -
clone size: -
V gene: TRBV3-1/TRBV3-2

CDR3 DNA: TGTGCCAGTACTCCTGGACAGGGGGGAGCTTTCTTT
CDR3 protein: CASTPGQGGAFF
CDR3 length: 12
J gene: TRBJ1-1
D gene: TRBD1
clone size: -
V gene: TRBV19

CDR3 DNA: TGTGCCAGCAGCCAGAGGGGGGGGCTGGGCTCCTACGAGCAGTACTTC
CDR3 protein: CASSQRGGLGSYEQYF
CDR3 length: 16
J gene: TRBJ2-7
D gene: -
clone size: -
V gene: TRBV3-1/TRBV3-2

CDR3 DNA: TGTGCCAGCAGCATAGACAGGGTAAACGAAAAACTGTTTTTT
CDR3 protein: CASSIDRVNEKLFF
CDR3 length: 14
J gene: TRBJ1-4
D gene: TRBD1
clone size: once
V gene: TRBV7-9

CDR3 DNA: TGCGCCAGCAGCTCAGGAACCGGGACAGGTAATTCACCCCTCCACTTT
CDR3 protein: CASSSGTGTGNSPLHF
CDR3 length: 16
J gene: TRBJ1-6
D gene: TRBD1
clone size: -
V gene: TRBV5-1

CDR3 DNA: TGTGCCAGTACCCTGAGGGGGGGCACCGGGGAGCTGTTTTTT
CDR3 protein: CASTLRGGTGELFF
CDR3 length: 14
J gene: TRBJ2-2
D gene: -
clone size: -
V gene: TRBV19

CDR3 DNA: TGTGCTAGTGGTTTGGGCAGGGGTAATTATGGCTACACCTTC
CDR3 protein: CASGLGRGNYGYTF
CDR3 length: 14
J gene: TRBJ1-2
D gene: -
clone size: -
V gene: TRBV12-5

CDR3 DNA: TGTGCCAGCAGTTACTCGAGGCGGGGCTCCTACAATGAGCAGTTCTTC
CDR3 protein: CASSYSRRGSYNEQFF
CDR3 length: 16
J gene: TRBJ2-1
D gene: -
clone size: -
V gene: TRBV6-5